The 27 T cell receptor beta chains presented below share a single source sample, sequenced in a study of cytomegalovirus exposure and HLA in healthy donors. The PCR made use of 60 Vbeta and 13 Jbeta primers. Method: immunoSEQ multiplex PCR; TCRdb's copy keeps in-frame clones and lacks some. The table shows about 190,000 clones, with 60% to 85% occurring only once. Sequenced: PBMCs. The origin of the receptors is a woman aged 18-29 years in good health and CMV-seronegative.

V usage is TRBV28 and J usage is TRBJ2-7, with 8 bases matching TRBD1. Per germline, CDR1 MDHEN and CDR2 SYDVKM. This CDR3 contains 16 residues. V was clipped by 6 bases and J by 7 bases; unmatched bases: 17. CDR3 protein: CASRRHSVDRESEQYF. Written as DNA, the CDR3 is TGTGCCAGCAGAAGACACTCCGTGGACAGGGAGTCGGAGCAGTACTTC.

The rearrangement uses TRBV5-4 and TRBJ2-7; 10 bases line up with TRBD2. The V gene's germline CDR1 is SGHNT and CDR2 YYREEE (reference sequence). The CDR3 runs to 18 residues. The trim removed 0 bases at V and 1 base at J, leaving 10 bases unmatched. The CDR3 DNA is TGTGCCAGCAGCTTGGGAAGAGCGGGACTAGCGCTTTCCTACGAGCAGTACTTC. Translation: CASSLGRAGLALSYEQYF. The full variable domain, in which reference TRBV5-4 and TRBJ2-7 provide the parts outside the CDR3, is ETGVTQSPTHLIKTRGQQVTLRCSSQSGHNTVSWYQQALGQGPQFIFQYYREEENGRGNFPPRFSGLQFPNYSSELNVNALELDDSALYLCASSLGRAGLALSYEQYFGPGTRLTVT.

This chain uses TRBV10-1 with TRBJ2-3; 7 nucleotides align to TRBD1. The CDR3 is 15 amino acids. The V and J ends lost 3 bases and 3 bases, in that order; junction bases with no gene match: 6. Germline V lookup: CDR1 WNHNN, CDR2 SYGVQD (reference sequence). The CDR3 protein is CASSEGQGDTDTQYF. CDR3 in DNA: TGCGCCAGCAGTGAAGGGCAGGGGGATACAGATACGCAGTATTTT.

This chain joins TRBV2 and TRBJ2-3; no reliable D call. CDR1 and CDR2 from the germline V gene are SNHLY and FYNNEI. V lost 5 bases to trimming and J lost 4 bases, with 19 bases between them. The CDR3 spans 16 residues. CDR3: CASSLRRVPVSDTQYF. CDR3 coding DNA: TGTGCCAGCAGTTTGCGACGGGTCCCGGTCTCAGATACGCAGTATTTT.

This chain joins TRBV30 and TRBJ2-2; no firm D call. The germline gives CDR1 GTSNPN, CDR2 SVGIG (reference sequence). The CDR3 totals 13 residues. The CDR3, as DNA: TGTACTCTAGAAAGGCAGAACACCGGGGAGCTGTTTTTT. This encodes CTLERQNTGELFF.

The gene calls are TRBV6-1 and TRBJ2-3, with D unclear. V lost 0 bases and J lost 1, with 8 bases in between. The CDR3 runs 15 residues. Germline-derived CDR1 and CDR2 are MNHNS and SASEGT. CDR3 amino acids: CASSEAGQGTDTQYF. DNA of the CDR3: TGTGCCAGCAGTGAAGCTGGCCAAGGCACAGATACGCAGTATTTT.

The chain links TRBV28 to TRBJ1-6, with a weak D call TRBD1 (5 bases). The CDR3 totals 16 residues. V lost 6 bases, J lost 9 bases, and 21 bases lay in between. CDR1 is MDHEN, CDR2 SYDVKM, per germline. This CDR3 reads CASSATWAGRISPLHF. CDR3 coding DNA: TGTGCCAGCAGCGCCACCTGGGCGGGGCGAATTTCACCCCTCCACTTT.

The DNA of the CDR3 is TGTGCCTGGAGCGTACAGGGCTACGAGCAGTACTTC. It yields the protein CAWSVQGYEQYF. The V gene is TRBV30, the J gene TRBJ2-7; perhaps TRBD1 as D (6 bases). This CDR3 comprises 12 residues. Trimming pared 3 bases from V and 3 bases from J, leaving 9 bases between. The germline V gene encodes CDR1 GTSNPN and CDR2 SVGIG (reference sequence).

The rearrangement uses TRBV19 and TRBJ2-5; no definite D call. V dropped 4 bases and J dropped 4 bases, with 10 bases sitting between them. The germline gives CDR1 LNHDA, CDR2 SQIVND (reference sequence). This CDR3 has 13 amino acids. The CDR3 region is CASSKRFGETQYF. The CDR3 nucleotides are TGTGCCAGTAGTAAGCGTTTTGGAGAGACCCAGTACTTC.

The gene calls are TRBV2 and TRBJ1-5; TRBD1 might be the D (6 bases). Germline V gives CDR1 SNHLY, CDR2 FYNNEI. Trimming removed 6 bases at V and 2 bases at J, with 14 bases between. This CDR3 has 15 residues. The CDR3 loop reads CASRAHRDGNQPQHF. The CDR3 nucleotides read TGTGCCAGCAGGGCTCACAGGGACGGCAATCAGCCCCAGCATTTT.

The chain joins TRBV27 to TRBJ2-1; TRBD1 agrees at 9 bases. After removal of 3 bases from V and 3 bases from J, the junction contained 6 bases not matched to a gene. This CDR3 contains 16 residues. Looked up from germline, CDR1 is MNHEY and CDR2 is SMNVEV (reference sequence). The CDR3 DNA sequence: TGTGCCAGCAGTTTGTTGGGACAGGGTTTCTACAATGAGCAGTTCTTC. This encodes CASSLLGQGFYNEQFF.

This chain connects TRBV7-2 to TRBJ2-1; 8 bases are a match to TRBD1. The CDR3 runs 14 residues. CDR1 and CDR2 (germline): SGHTA, FQGNSA. The V and J ends lost 0 bases and 10 bases, in that order; junction bases with no gene match: 5. The CDR3, as DNA: TGTGCCAGCAGCTTAGCCAGGGGGCTTGAAGAGCAGTTCTTC. Its protein is CASSLARGLEEQFF. The full variable domain, completed using reference TRBV7-2 and TRBJ2-1, is GAGVSQSPSNKVTEKGKDVELRCDPISGHTALYWYRQSLGQGLEFLIYFQGNSAPDKSGLPSDRFSAERTGGSVSTLTIQRTQQEDSAVYLCASSLARGLEEQFFGPGTRLTVL.

The CDR3: CASSQRVSLYNEQFF. As DNA, the CDR3 is TGTGCCAGCAGCCAAAGAGTATCACTCTACAATGAGCAGTTCTTC. The rearrangement links TRBV13 to TRBJ2-1; D is undetermined. Trimming stripped 5 bases from V and 3 bases from J, with 14 bases between. Germline CDR1 is PRHDT and CDR2 is FYEKMQ (reference sequence). The CDR3 spans 15 residues.

This clone appeared a few times. The V and J genes are TRBV5-1 and TRBJ2-2; 15 bases fit TRBD2. The trim removed 5 bases at V and 5 bases at J, leaving 7 bases unmatched. The CDR3 is made up of 17 amino acids. Per the germline V gene, CDR1 is SGHRS and CDR2 is YFSETQ. CDR3 amino acids: CASRMGLAGGQTGELFF. Written as DNA, the CDR3 is TGCGCCAGCAGGATGGGACTAGCGGGAGGTCAGACCGGGGAGCTGTTTTTT.

V and J are TRBV2 and TRBJ2-2; TRBD1 matches 7 bases. Germline trimming cut 4 bases from V and 1 base from J; bases unmatched to any gene: 3. Germline assignment: CDR1 SNHLY and CDR2 FYNNEI. The CDR3 totals 15 residues. CDR3 amino acids: CASSVRQGNTGELFF. In DNA form, the CDR3 reads TGTGCCAGCAGTGTCCGACAGGGGAACACCGGGGAGCTGTTTTTT. Supplemented by reference TRBV2 and TRBJ2-2, the full variable domain reads EPEVTQTPSHQVTQMGQEVILRCVPISNHLYFYWYRQILGQKVEFLVSFYNNEISEKSEIFDDQFSVERPDGSNFTLKIRSTKLEDSAMYFCASSVRQGNTGELFFGEGSRLTVL.

The rearrangement joins TRBV28 to TRBJ1-6, with a possible D match to TRBD1 (5 bases). The CDR3 sequence is 14 residues long. Germline V gene data show CDR1 as MDHEN and CDR2 as SYDVKM. The V end was cut by 4 bases, the J end by 7 bases, with 11 bases between. The CDR3 spells CASSSAGSNSPLHF. The CDR3 region has the DNA TGTGCCAGCAGTTCGGCAGGGTCGAATTCACCCCTCCACTTT.

In this sample, this clone turned up once. This chain uses TRBV5-6 with TRBJ2-7; the D is unclear. V dropped 4 bases and J dropped 2 bases, with 10 bases sitting between them. The CDR3 length is 13 residues. Germline CDR1 SGHDT, CDR2 YYEEEE. The CDR3 DNA follows: TGTGCCAGCAGCCTCAACGGAGCCTACGAGCAGTACTTC. This codes for CASSLNGAYEQYF.

This clone was found a few times. The chain joins TRBV5-4 to TRBJ2-1, with 10 nucleotides matching TRBD1. Germline V gene data show CDR1 as SGHNT and CDR2 as YYREEE (reference sequence). With 0 bases clipped from V and 13 bases from J, the junction kept 1 base outside the gene matches. CDR3 length: 12 amino acids. The chain's CDR3 is CASSLGQGAQFF. In nucleotides, the CDR3 is TGTGCCAGCAGCTTGGGACAGGGGGCACAGTTCTTC.

This chain's CDR3 is CASSPGMGTQYF. The CDR3 DNA reads TGTGCCAGCAGTCCGGGAATGGGTACGCAGTATTTT. This chain joins TRBV28 and TRBJ2-3; D perhaps matches TRBD2 (5 bases). The CDR3 has 12 residues. Trimming removed 5 bases at V and 8 bases at J, with 11 bases between. The V gene's germline CDR1 is MDHEN and CDR2 SYDVKM. Based on the CDR3 plus reference TRBV28 and TRBJ2-3, the full variable domain is DVKVTQSSRYLVKRTGEKVFLECVQDMDHENMFWYRQDPGLGLRLIYFSYDVKMKEKGDIPEGYSVSREKKERFSLILESASTNQTSMYLCASSPGMGTQYFGPGTRLTVL.

In its sample, this clone was seen a few times. The chain has TRBV29-1 and TRBJ2-3; 8 bases line up with TRBD1. V shed 6 bases, J shed 2 bases, and the junction held 4 bases outside the gene matches. CDR3 length: 13 residues. Germline V lookup: CDR1 SQVTM, CDR2 ANQGSEA. Here the CDR3 DNA reads TGCAGCGTCGGACAGGGTCACACAGATACGCAGTATTTT. Residues: CSVGQGHTDTQYF.

About this clone itself: At the DNA level, this CDR3 is encoded by other sequences in the same sample as well. The V call is TRBV4-1, the J call TRBJ2-3; D is unclear. V was pared by 1 base and J by 2 bases, with 7 bases between. The germline CDR1 and CDR2 sequences are MGHRA and YSYEKL. The CDR3 totals 14 residues. In DNA, the CDR3 is TGCGCCAGCAGCCAAGTCGGTGACACAGATACGCAGTATTTT. This translates into CASSQVGDTDTQYF.

This clone turned up a few times. This sequence joins TRBV6-5 and TRBJ2-3, with 9 bases fitting TRBD2. J was trimmed by 0 bases and V by 5 bases; bases with no gene match: 3. This CDR3 is 15 amino acids long. The V gene's germline CDR1 is MNHEY and CDR2 SVGAGI. In DNA, the CDR3 is TGTGCCAGCAGTGTCACTAGCGGGAGCACAGATACGCAGTATTTT. It is translated as CASSVTSGSTDTQYF.

The chain carries TRBV7-7 and TRBJ2-3; D is perhaps TRBD1 (6 bases). This CDR3 has 15 amino acids. Germline V lookup: CDR1 SSHAT, CDR2 FNYEAQ (reference sequence). The germline V and J ends were trimmed by 5 bases and 0 bases, with 12 bases remaining between them. This chain's CDR3 is CASSPRQDSTDTQYF. DNA for the CDR3: TGTGCCAGCAGCCCTAGACAGGATAGCACAGATACGCAGTATTTT. Together with reference TRBV7-7 and TRBJ2-3, the CDR3 gives the full variable domain: GAGVSQSPRYKVTKRGQDVTLRCDPISSHATLYWYQQALGQGPEFLTYFNYEAQPDKSGLPSDRFSAERPEGSISTLTIQRTEQRDSAMYRCASSPRQDSTDTQYFGPGTRLTVL.

The chain employs TRBV27 and TRBJ1-2; 7 bases match TRBD1. V gave up 6 bases and J gave up 3 bases; unmatched junction bases: 7. Germline V CDR1 and CDR2: MNHEY, SMNVEV (reference sequence). This CDR3 comprises 14 residues. CDR3 protein: CASRKTGEDYGYTF. DNA for the CDR3: TGTGCCAGCAGGAAAACAGGGGAGGACTATGGCTACACCTTC.

This clone has a handful of counts. The chain carries TRBV4-2 and TRBJ2-3; 11 nucleotides line up with TRBD2. Germline assignment: CDR1 LGHNA and CDR2 YNFKEQ. The CDR3 totals 16 residues. V was pared by 1 base and J by 2 bases, with 2 bases of the junction left unmatched. CDR3 bases: TGTGCCAGCAGCCAAGTTAGCGGGGGGGCCACAGATACGCAGTATTTT. Translation gives CASSQVSGGATDTQYF.

This clone was picked up a small number of times. The chain couples TRBV27 to TRBJ2-5, with 10 positions matching TRBD1. The closer fit of TRBJ2-7 to the DNA end suggests the J call may be wrong. CDR1 MNHEY and CDR2 SMNVEV come from the germline V gene (reference sequence). The length of the CDR3 is 16 residues. The CDR3 sequence: CASSLVTGGKSYEQYF. The CDR3 DNA sequence: TGTGCCAGCAGTTTAGTGACAGGGGGCAAATCCTACGAGCAGTACTTC.

This clone turned up a few times. The V and J genes are TRBV7-9 and TRBJ1-1; tentatively, D is TRBD1 (5 bases). The V gene's germline CDR1 is SEHNR and CDR2 FQNEAQ (reference sequence). With 6 bases removed from V and 4 bases from J, the gap between germline ends came to 15 bases. This CDR3 is built from 14 residues. CDR3 nucleotides: TGTGCCAGCAGGCGGGGGGGACCCCCCACTGAAGCTTTCTTT. As protein: CASRRGGPPTEAFF.